These 10 T cell receptor beta chains came from one sample sequenced in a study of beta chain features in type 1 diabetes. Expressed TCRB transcripts got sequenced, as all isolated RNA was reverse transcribed. The method was immunoSEQ multiplex PCR; TCRdb's version includes in-frame clones alone and lacks a portion of them. The sample carries some 230,000 clones, more than 9% recorded once. The sequenced sample consisted of naive CD4+ T cells from blood. The origin of the receptors is a woman aged 18-29 years in good health.

V and J are TRBV27 and TRBJ2-5, with 8 bases aligning to TRBD1. Germline V CDR1 and CDR2: MNHEY, SMNVEV (reference sequence). The V and J ends lost 5 bases and 4 bases, in that order; junction bases with no gene match: 6. CDR3 length equals 14 residues. The CDR3 loop reads CASSRDRGGETQYF. CDR3 nucleotides: TGTGCCAGCAGTAGAGACAGGGGAGGAGAGACCCAGTACTTC.

V and J are TRBV4-1 and TRBJ2-7; TRBD2 is a possible D gene (6 bases). Germline V gene data show CDR1 as MGHRA and CDR2 as YSYEKL. CDR3 length: 16 residues. The V end lost 1 base, the J end lost 2 bases, and 15 bases lay between the germline ends. The CDR3 here is CASSQVPGGLPYEQYF. CDR3 in DNA: TGCGCCAGCAGCCAAGTTCCAGGAGGGCTCCCCTACGAGCAGTACTTC.

The chain couples TRBV9 to TRBJ1-2, with TRBD1 identical over 10 bases. The CDR3 has 15 residues. CDR1 SGDLS and CDR2 YYNGEE come from the germline V gene. The trim removed 3 bases at V and 8 bases at J, leaving 10 bases unmatched. Here the CDR3 DNA reads TGTGCCAGCAGCGGGGGGACAGGGGAAAAGCGAGGCTACACCTTC. Encoded protein: CASSGGTGEKRGYTF.

The chain combines TRBV2 with TRBJ1-4, with TRBD1 matching 9 bases. V trimming: 6 bases; J trimming: 4 bases; junction bases outside the gene matches: 6. The CDR3 loop spans 15 amino acids. Germline assignment: CDR1 SNHLY and CDR2 FYNNEI. CDR3: CASSGGTGLNEKLFF. For the CDR3, the DNA is TGTGCCAGCAGCGGTGGGACAGGGCTTAATGAAAAACTGTTTTTT.

Ten or more counts support this clone. This sequence joins TRBV7-2 and TRBJ2-1; TRBD2 agrees at 8 bases. CDR3 length equals 15 residues. The germline CDR1 and CDR2 sequences are SGHTA and FQGNSA. V shed 6 bases and J 8 bases; nucleotides not matched to a gene: 12. The CDR3 here is CASSYGERELHEQFF. The CDR3 DNA reads as TGTGCCAGCAGTTACGGGGAGCGGGAGCTCCATGAGCAGTTCTTC.

This sequence joins TRBV5-1 and TRBJ2-1; maybe TRBD2 (6 bases). Trimming stripped 1 base from V and 5 bases from J, with 13 bases between. Germline values: CDR1 SGHRS, CDR2 YFSETQ. CDR3 length: 15 residues. The CDR3 DNA follows: TGCGCCAGCAGCTTGTTGCGGGACTTCGACAATGAGCAGTTCTTC. Its protein product is CASSLLRDFDNEQFF.

This clone was observed a few times. As DNA, the CDR3 is TGTGCCATCAGTGAATCAACCTACGAGCAGTACTTC. It is translated as CAISESTYEQYF. This chain uses TRBV10-3 with TRBJ2-7; D call uncertain. The V end lost 3 bases, the J end lost 2 bases, and 5 bases lay between the germline ends. Germline CDR1 ENHRY, CDR2 SYGVKD. The CDR3 runs 12 residues.

This clone has just a few counts. DNA for the CDR3: TGTGCCACCAGCAGAGAGGGGCGGAATGGCTACACCTTC. This translates into CATSREGRNGYTF. V is TRBV15 and J is TRBJ1-2, with D perhaps TRBD1 (5 bases). Per the germline V gene, CDR1 is LNHNV and CDR2 is YYDKDF (reference sequence). The CDR3 loop spans 13 amino acids. V was cut by 0 bases and J by 6 bases, with 8 bases left in between.

The rearrangement uses TRBV5-4 and TRBJ2-7, with TRBD2 as a possible D gene (5 bases). This CDR3 has 16 residues. V dropped 5 bases and J dropped 4 bases, with 22 bases sitting between them. The germline V gene encodes CDR1 SGHNT and CDR2 YYREEE (reference sequence). As DNA, the CDR3 is TGTGCCAGCAGTTCTAAAGGACTGACTATCGCGTACGAGCAGTACTTC. Protein product: CASSSKGLTIAYEQYF.

This clone was found a few times. The chain recombines TRBV10-2 with TRBJ2-2; 16 bases map to TRBD2. Germline-derived CDR1 and CDR2 are WSHSY and SAAADI. After removal of 6 bases from V and 2 bases from J, the junction contained 12 bases not matched to a gene. The CDR3 is made up of 20 amino acids. This CDR3 is CASRDSAGTSGRDNTGELFF. The CDR3 DNA sequence: TGCGCCAGCAGGGACTCAGCCGGGACTAGCGGGAGGGATAACACCGGGGAGCTGTTTTTT.